A single sample gave rise to the 22 T cell receptor beta chains below, sequenced in a study of blood T cells in healthy people across ages. Through a sample-barcoded 5' primer and a J-beta primer mix, a second PCR was run for roughly 7 to 12 cycles. One entry per CDR3 protein results from TCRdb running MiXCR on the 5' RACE reads. Of 1.5 million to 2 million distinct CDR3 sequences in the sample, 28% were seen once. Sequenced sample: blood. Receptors were obtained from a woman in her 30s in good health.

This clonotype was seen repeatedly, ten times or more. This chain joins TRBV20-1 and TRBJ2-3; D may be TRBD1 (6 bases). This CDR3 comprises 12 residues. CDR1 and CDR2 (germline): DFQATT, SNEGSKA (reference sequence). The V end was cut by 1 base, the J end by 5 bases, with 7 bases between. CDR3 in DNA: TGCAGTGCTAGAGCCAGGGGAGATACGCAGTATTTT. The encoded protein is CSARARGDTQYF.

This clonotype was counted a few times. This sequence joins TRBV12-3 or TRBV12-4 and TRBJ2-3, with D possibly being TRBD2 (6 bases). V was trimmed by 5 bases and J by 0 bases, leaving 24 bases between them. This CDR3 has 19 residues. The CDR3 DNA is TGTGCCAGCAGTGACCCTTGGGGTAGCGGCCCAGGTAGCACAGATACGCAGTATTTT. It specifies CASSDPWGSGPGSTDTQYF.

The chain employs TRBV25-1 and TRBJ2-7; 7 nucleotides match TRBD1. CDR1 is MGHDK and CDR2 is SYGVNS in the germline V gene. CDR3 length: 13 residues. With V trimmed by 6 bases and J by 1 base, 3 bases remained unmatched. This CDR3 is CASRDRLSYEQYF. CDR3 bases: TGTGCCAGCAGGGACAGGCTATCCTACGAGCAGTACTTC.

This clonotype was found a few times. The chain uses TRBV5-1 and TRBJ2-5; TRBD2 matches 8 bases. CDR1 SGHRS and CDR2 YFSETQ come from the germline V gene. The CDR3 has 16 residues. J gave up 5 bases and V 7 bases, and 16 bases lay outside the gene matches. CDR3 sequence reads: CASDRRSGGPQETQYF. The CDR3 DNA reads TGCGCCAGCGATCGGCGGAGCGGGGGACCTCAGGAGACCCAGTACTTC.

This clonotype has just a few counts. An end of the junction does not agree with germline; a read error may underlie this. The chain combines TRBV11-3 with TRBJ2-1; 11 nucleotides align to TRBD1. Germline CDR1 reads SGHNT; CDR2 reads YENEEA. The CDR3 totals 15 residues. The CDR3 loop reads CANSSGQGAYNEQFF. The CDR3, as DNA: TGTGCCAACAGCTCAGGACAGGGGGCATACAATGAGCAGTTCTTC.

Concerning this clonotype: Possible read error: a much larger clone is one base away. The V call is TRBV29-1, the J call TRBJ1-2, with TRBD1 matching over 8 bases. The V gene's germline CDR1 is SQVTM and CDR2 ANQGSEA. With V trimmed by 7 bases and J by 7 bases, 8 bases remained unmatched. This CDR3 is built from 12 residues. The CDR3 bases are TGCAGCGGGAGGACAGGGAGAAGTGGCTACACCTTC. The encoded protein is CSGRTGRSGYTF. Complete variable domain (other parts from reference TRBV29-1 and TRBJ1-2): SAVISQKPSRDICQRGTSLTIQCQVDSQVTMMFWYRQQPGQSLTLIATANQGSEATYESGFVIDKFPISRPNLTFSTLTVSNMSPEDSSIYLCSGRTGRSGYTFGSGTRLTVV.

V gene TRBV5-1 combines with J gene TRBJ1-2; D may be TRBD1 (5 bases). This CDR3 is 15 amino acids long. The germline CDR1 and CDR2 sequences are SGHRS and YFSETQ. The V end was cut by 5 bases, the J end by 6 bases, with 20 bases between. The CDR3 is CASRNLGDRVDGYTF. In DNA, the CDR3 is TGCGCCAGCAGAAACCTTGGGGACCGGGTCGATGGCTACACCTTC.

This clonotype has more than one count but fewer than ten. This chain connects TRBV7-2 to TRBJ2-5, with D possibly matching TRBD1 (5 bases). Germline V gene sequence: CDR1 SGHTA, CDR2 FQGNSA. V was pared by 3 bases and J by 7 bases, with 9 bases between. The CDR3 spans 12 residues. The CDR3 DNA is TGTGCCAGCAGCTTGGGGCTCCCGACCCAGTACTTC. Its protein is CASSLGLPTQYF.

As for this clonotype: One end of the junction is discordant with germline, which a read error may explain. The V and J genes are TRBV5-1 and TRBJ2-5, with 10 bases lining up with TRBD1. This CDR3 region has 13 residues. Germline loops: CDR1 SGHRS, CDR2 YFSETQ. CDR3: CTSSFDRGLEQYF. The CDR3 DNA reads as TGCACCAGCAGCTTTGACAGGGGGCTTGAGCAGTACTTC. Based on the CDR3 plus reference TRBV5-1 and TRBJ2-5, the full variable domain is KAGVTQTPRYLIKTRGQQVTLSCSPISGHRSVSWYQQTPGQGLQFLFEYFSETQRNKGNFPGRFSGRQFSNSRSEMNVSTLELGDSALYLCTSSFDRGLEQYFGPGTRLLVL.

V usage is TRBV5-6 and J usage is TRBJ1-4; D is unresolved. The germline V gene encodes CDR1 SGHDT and CDR2 YYEEEE. The V and J ends lost 2 bases and 4 bases respectively, with 9 bases between them. The CDR3 consists of 14 residues. CDR3 nucleotide sequence: TGTGCCAGCAGCTTCTATAGTGGTAATGAAAAACTGTTTTTT. This encodes CASSFYSGNEKLFF. Variable domain in full (rest from reference TRBV5-6 and TRBJ1-4): DAGVTQSPTHLIKTRGQQVTLRCSPKSGHDTVSWYQQALGQGPQFIFQYYEEEERQRGNFPDRFSGHQFPNYSSELNVNALLLGDSALYLCASSFYSGNEKLFFGSGTQLSVL.

The table lists this clonotype with a few counts. The V gene is TRBV9, the J gene TRBJ1-2, with D perhaps TRBD1 (5 bases). CDR3 length: 15 amino acids. From germline, CDR1 is SGDLS and CDR2 YYNGEE. V dropped 10 bases and J dropped 9 bases, with 28 bases sitting between them. In nucleotides, the CDR3 is TGTGCCCGACGAGGGGAACCCCCGGAAGGAAGGCGCTACACCTTC. This translates into CARRGEPPEGRRYTF.

The chain combines TRBV20-1 with TRBJ1-5; no clear D. Germline values: CDR1 DFQATT, CDR2 SNEGSKA (reference sequence). Trimming shortened V by 3 bases and J by 5 bases, and 8 bases separated the two germline ends. This CDR3 has 12 residues. The CDR3 region is CSASRIHQPQHF. CDR3 in DNA: TGCAGTGCTAGCAGGATCCATCAGCCCCAGCATTTT.

About this clonotype: A read error may be the cause here, since a much bigger clone is one base away. The rearrangement joins TRBV6-6 to TRBJ2-1; D uncertain. The ends were cut back, 7 bases at V and 10 bases at J, with 23 bases in the middle. The CDR3 loop spans 15 amino acids. The germline gives CDR1 MNHNY, CDR2 SVGAGI (reference sequence). The CDR3 DNA reads TGTGCCAGCAAAAAAGGCGGCAGCAGCTCCTACGAGCAGTTCTTC. This codes for CASKKGGSSSYEQFF.

This clonotype showed up just a few times. The V gene is TRBV2, the J gene TRBJ2-1; TRBD2 is a possible D gene (5 bases). This CDR3 comprises 14 residues. The germline gives CDR1 SNHLY, CDR2 FYNNEI. V shed 0 bases and J shed 10 bases, with 13 bases lying between them. Written as DNA, the CDR3 is TGTGCCAGCAGTGAAGCGCTTCTGGGCGGGGAGCAGTTCTTC. Amino acid sequence: CASSEALLGGEQFF.

The chain links TRBV12-3 or TRBV12-4 to TRBJ2-1; TRBD2 matches at 8 bases. The CDR3 covers 17 residues. Trimming took 1 base from V and 7 from J; bases not matched to a gene: 12. CDR3 sequence: CASSLGGAAGGGNEQFF. The CDR3 DNA reads TGTGCCAGCAGTTTAGGAGGGGCTGCGGGAGGCGGGAATGAGCAGTTCTTC.

This clonotype was seen only a few times. The chain is built from TRBV7-9 and TRBJ2-5; 9 bases are shared with TRBD1. This CDR3 has 18 residues. The trim removed 2 bases at V and 4 bases at J, leaving 14 bases unmatched. The germline CDR1 and CDR2 sequences are SEHNR and FQNEAQ (reference sequence). CDR3 sequence: CASSLHRDRVEGRETQYF. CDR3 in DNA: TGTGCCAGCAGCTTACACCGGGACAGGGTAGAAGGGCGAGAGACCCAGTACTTC.

The table lists this clonotype with a few counts. V is TRBV3-1 and J is TRBJ2-3; D uncertain. Germline CDR1 LGHDT, CDR2 YNNKEL (reference sequence). V lost 4 bases and J 10 bases, leaving 12 bases between the germline ends. This CDR3 has 12 residues. The CDR3 region is CASSLPNGAQYF. The CDR3 bases are TGTGCCAGCAGCCTCCCCAATGGTGCGCAGTATTTT.

At least ten counts were recorded for this clonotype. The chain combines TRBV5-1 with TRBJ1-4, with D hard to call. Germline V gives CDR1 SGHRS, CDR2 YFSETQ. This CDR3 comprises 14 residues. V was cut by 2 bases and J by 0 bases, with 5 bases left in between. CDR3 in amino acids: CASSFTATNEKLFF. The DNA for the CDR3 is TGCGCCAGCAGCTTTACCGCAACTAATGAAAAACTGTTTTTT.

This clonotype was detected ten times or more. The genes are TRBV6-6 and TRBJ2-1; D ambiguous. CDR1 is MNHNY, CDR2 SVGAGI, per germline (reference sequence). V was cut by 0 bases and J by 15 bases, with 12 bases left in between. The CDR3 loop spans 12 amino acids. The CDR3 nucleotides read TGTGCCAGCAGTTACTCAGGTTCAGGAGCGTTCTTC. This encodes CASSYSGSGAFF.

The rearrangement uses TRBV5-1 and TRBJ2-3, with D tentatively TRBD1 (6 bases). V gave up 6 bases and J gave up 2 bases, with 16 bases separating them. The CDR3 contains 15 residues. CDR1 and CDR2 from the germline V gene are SGHRS and YFSETQ. CDR3 DNA sequence: TGCGCCAGCACCACAGGGTCGCCCTCCACAGATACGCAGTATTTT. It specifies CASTTGSPSTDTQYF.

This clonotype appeared many times. The chain joins TRBV15 to TRBJ2-1; TRBD2 aligns across 9 bases. J lost 4 bases, V lost 3 bases, and 10 bases had no gene match. This CDR3 has 17 residues. The germline V gene has CDR1 LNHNV and CDR2 YYDKDF (reference sequence). The CDR3 DNA reads as TGTGCCACCAGCAGCCTAATTAGCGGGAGTAGGTACAATGAGCAGTTCTTC. Its translation: CATSSLISGSRYNEQFF.

V gene TRBV20-1 combines with J gene TRBJ1-2; 8 positions agree with TRBD1. The CDR3 has 15 amino acids. The V segment lost 6 bases and the J segment 4 bases; nucleotides outside the gene matches: 13. The germline gives CDR1 DFQATT, CDR2 SNEGSKA (reference sequence). The DNA for the CDR3 is TGCAGTGCAAAAGGGGTGGACAGGGAACGCTATGGCTACACCTTC. Translation: CSAKGVDRERYGYTF.